This is a list of T cell receptor beta chains from one sample in a study of T cell repertoires in ileal Crohn's disease. The protocol was immunoSEQ multiplex PCR, while the TCRdb copy is restricted to in-frame clones and leaves out a portion. The sample includes approximately 10,000 clones, 72% of them seen just once. The sample consisted of ileal tissue. The receptors were sampled from an adult with Crohn's disease. Each CDR3 is given with its conserved first and last residue. The order of the fields is V gene, D gene, J gene, clone size, CDR3 protein, CDR3 DNA. The D gene is left open where the match is weak. Size is omitted from some rows. Given values are once, few, many or a class for expanded clones.

v_call: TRBV2
d_call: -
j_call: TRBJ2-7
clone_size: -
cdr3_aa: CASSETSGYLREQYF
cdr3_nt: TGTGCCAGCAGTGAGACCAGCGGTTACCTACGAGAGCAGTACTTC

v_call: TRBV18
d_call: -
j_call: TRBJ2-5
clone_size: -
cdr3_aa: CASSLLQETQYF
cdr3_nt: TGTGCCAGCTCACTCCTCCAAGAGACCCAGTACTTC

v_call: TRBV27
d_call: TRBD2
j_call: TRBJ2-7
clone_size: few
cdr3_aa: CASTPGRLAGLGYEQYF
cdr3_nt: TGTGCCAGCACTCCAGGACGGCTAGCGGGATTAGGCTACGAGCAGTACTTC

v_call: TRBV25-1
d_call: TRBD1
j_call: TRBJ2-2
clone_size: once
cdr3_aa: CASSENRQGSPGELFF
cdr3_nt: TGTGCCAGCAGTGAAAATCGACAGGGAAGCCCCGGGGAGCTGTTTTTT

v_call: TRBV28
d_call: -
j_call: TRBJ2-1
clone_size: medium-sized
cdr3_aa: CASSEGYGAFF
cdr3_nt: TGTGCCAGCAGTGAGGGATATGGTGCGTTCTTC

v_call: TRBV5-6
d_call: TRBD1
j_call: TRBJ2-3
clone_size: -
cdr3_aa: CASSHIDRGSTDTQYF
cdr3_nt: TGTGCCAGCAGCCATATAGACAGGGGCAGCACAGATACGCAGTATTTT

v_call: TRBV30
d_call: -
j_call: TRBJ2-7
clone_size: -
cdr3_aa: CAWQRQGIPEQYF
cdr3_nt: TGTGCCTGGCAACGGCAGGGTATCCCCGAGCAGTACTTC

v_call: TRBV4-2
d_call: TRBD2
j_call: TRBJ2-3
clone_size: once
cdr3_aa: CASNPGTSPSDTQYF
cdr3_nt: TGTGCCAGCAATCCCGGGACTAGTCCTTCAGATACGCAGTATTTT

v_call: TRBV6-5
d_call: -
j_call: TRBJ2-3
clone_size: -
cdr3_aa: CASSSPLSGTDTQYF
cdr3_nt: TGTGCCAGCAGTTCGCCGCTTTCGGGCACAGATACGCAGTATTTT

v_call: TRBV4-2
d_call: TRBD1
j_call: TRBJ1-1
clone_size: -
cdr3_aa: CASVGTGDTEAFF
cdr3_nt: TGTGCCAGTGTGGGGACAGGGGACACTGAAGCTTTCTTT

v_call: TRBV4-3
d_call: TRBD1
j_call: TRBJ1-2
clone_size: few
cdr3_aa: CASSQDVDRGRYGYTF
cdr3_nt: TGCGCCAGCAGCCAAGATGTCGACAGGGGAAGATATGGCTACACCTTC

v_call: TRBV19
d_call: -
j_call: TRBJ1-2
clone_size: -
cdr3_aa: CASRDSGAGNYGYTF
cdr3_nt: TGTGCCAGTAGGGATTCAGGCGCGGGTAACTATGGCTACACCTTC

v_call: TRBV6-6
d_call: TRBD1
j_call: TRBJ2-7
clone_size: -
cdr3_aa: CASSRDRGGYEQYF
cdr3_nt: TGTGCCAGCAGCCGGGACAGGGGAGGCTACGAGCAGTACTTC

v_call: TRBV9
d_call: TRBD1
j_call: TRBJ1-1
clone_size: -
cdr3_aa: CASSGTGLGNTEAFF
cdr3_nt: TGTGCCAGCAGCGGGACAGGCTTGGGGAACACTGAAGCTTTCTTT

v_call: TRBV6-1
d_call: -
j_call: TRBJ2-1
clone_size: -
cdr3_aa: CASVATHNEQFF
cdr3_nt: TGTGCCAGTGTAGCGACCCACAATGAGCAGTTCTTC

v_call: TRBV29-1
d_call: TRBD1
j_call: TRBJ2-1
clone_size: -
cdr3_aa: CSVEARQGAMGNEQFF
cdr3_nt: TGCAGCGTTGAAGCGCGGCAGGGGGCGATGGGGAATGAGCAGTTCTTC

v_call: TRBV5-6
d_call: TRBD1
j_call: TRBJ1-1
clone_size: -
cdr3_aa: CASSLLDRDTEAFF
cdr3_nt: TGTGCCAGCAGCTTACTCGACAGGGATACTGAAGCTTTCTTT

v_call: TRBV7-9
d_call: TRBD2
j_call: TRBJ2-1
clone_size: -
cdr3_aa: CASSHKRVSGLNEQFF
cdr3_nt: TGTGCCAGCAGCCACAAGAGGGTTAGCGGGCTAAATGAGCAGTTCTTC

v_call: TRBV6-1
d_call: TRBD2
j_call: TRBJ2-1
clone_size: few
cdr3_aa: CATRPTSGSDWRQFF
cdr3_nt: TGTGCCACAAGGCCCACTAGCGGGAGTGATTGGCGGCAGTTCTTC

v_call: TRBV27
d_call: -
j_call: TRBJ2-1
clone_size: -
cdr3_aa: CATQGRLLDWPREQFF
cdr3_nt: TGTGCCACCCAAGGACGACTACTCGACTGGCCCCGAGAGCAGTTCTTC